A selection of T cell receptor beta chains follows, all from one sample in a study of T cells in Graves' hyperthyroidism and ophthalmopathy. MiXCR was run by TCRdb on the multiplex PCR reads, yielding one entry per CDR3 protein. The data show 480,000 or so distinct CDR3 sequences, approximately 49% seen once. Sequencing was performed on peripheral blood or thyroid tissue (not recorded which). Receptors were obtained from an adult woman with Graves' disease, either hyperthyroidism or ophthalmopathy (not recorded which). CDR3s include the opening cysteine and the closing phenylalanine or tryptophan. D genes are given only for firm matches. Clone sizes are given selectively: once, few, many, or a class where the clone is expanded.

d_gene | j_gene | abundance | v_gene | CDR3nt | CDR3aa
- | TRBJ2-5 | - | TRBV6-1 | TGTGCCAGCAGTCTTTACCCCCAAGAGACCCAGTACTTC | CASSLYPQETQYF
TRBD1 | TRBJ2-7 | - | TRBV29-1 | TGCAGCGTTGTTTCGGGGACAGGGGTTCGCGAGCAGTACTTC | CSVVSGTGVREQYF
TRBD1 | TRBJ1-2 | many | TRBV20-1 | TGCAGTGCGTCGTTCACCGGGACAGGGGGCTCTGGCTACACCTTC | CSASFTGTGGSGYTF
TRBD1 | TRBJ1-5 | many | TRBV6-6 | TGTGCCAGCAGTCCCGCAGGACAGGTCGGTGGTCAGCCCCAGCATTTT | CASSPAGQVGGQPQHF
- | TRBJ1-1 | few | TRBV24-1 | TGTGCCACCAGTGAGAAGGAGAACACTGAAGCTTTCTTT | CATSEKENTEAFF
- | TRBJ2-5 | once | TRBV15 | TGTGCCACCAGCAGCGCCGACTGGCGCCAAGAGACCCAGTACTTC | CATSSADWRQETQYF
TRBD1 | TRBJ1-2 | - | TRBV5-8 | TGTGCCAGCAGCATGTGGACAGGGATGTTCCTCACCTTC | CASSMWTGMFLTF
TRBD1 | TRBJ2-7 | many | TRBV7-8 | TGTGCCAGCAGCCCAAGGACAGGGCCCGATTCGGAGCAGTACTTC | CASSPRTGPDSEQYF
- | TRBJ1-1 | few | TRBV7-9 | TGTGCCAGCAGCGACACAGGGTTTACTGAAGCTTTCTTT | CASSDTGFTEAFF
- | TRBJ1-1 | few | TRBV9 | TGTGCCAGCAGCGCAAACCGGGACAACACTGAAGCTTTCTTT | CASSANRDNTEAFF
TRBD1 | TRBJ2-3 | many | TRBV29-1 | TGCAGCGTTCGTGGACAGGGACCAGATACGCAGTATTTT | CSVRGQGPDTQYF
- | TRBJ1-1 | - | TRBV12-3/TRBV12-4 | TGTGCCAGCAGTTTACCCGGGGACACTGAAGCTTTCTTT | CASSLPGDTEAFF
TRBD2 | TRBJ2-5 | - | TRBV19 | TGTGCCAGATCCCCAGCGGGAGGCCAAGAGACCCAGTACTTC | CARSPAGGQETQYF
- | TRBJ1-1 | many | TRBV29-1 | TGCAGCGTTGAAGATTGGCCCGGGGGCACTGAAGCTTTCTTT | CSVEDWPGGTEAFF
- | TRBJ1-2 | - | TRBV19 | TGTGCCAGTGCAATAATGGGGCAGCCTTATGGCTACACCTTC | CASAIMGQPYGYTF
- | TRBJ1-2 | - | TRBV6-1 | TGTGCCATCAGTGAAGCTCGGGGCGGCTATGGCTACACCTTC | CAISEARGGYGYTF
TRBD2 | TRBJ2-2 | - | TRBV3-1 | TGTGCCAGCAGATTCTCTAGCGGGAACACCGGGGAGCTGTTTTTT | CASRFSSGNTGELFF
- | TRBJ2-2 | - | TRBV7-7 | TGTGCTAGCAGAGTTACTAGGATCACCGGGGAGCTGTTTTTT | CASRVTRITGELFF
TRBD1 | TRBJ1-6 | - | TRBV2 | TGTGCTCTTGTACAGGGGACATATTCACCCCTCCACTTT | CALVQGTYSPLHF
TRBD1 | TRBJ1-1 | - | TRBV7-9 | TGTGCCAGCAGCCACCGGGACAGGACAGGGGGTTCGGGAGCTTTCTTT | CASSHRDRTGGSGAFF
- | TRBJ2-5 | few | TRBV15 | TGTGCCACCAGCAGAGGGGAGACAGATTACCAAGAGACCCAGTACTTC | CATSRGETDYQETQYF
- | TRBJ2-7 | once | TRBV2 | TGTGCCAGCAACCGGGACTCTGCGCAGTACTTC | CASNRDSAQYF
- | TRBJ2-7 | - | TRBV7-9 | TGTGCCACCACATCCGGCCCCCCCGGACTCCGGACCTACGAGCAGTACTTC | CATTSGPPGLRTYEQYF
- | TRBJ1-6 | many | TRBV7-6 | TGTGCCAGCAGCCGCAATAATTCACCCCTCCACTTT | CASSRNNSPLHF
TRBD1 | TRBJ1-5 | - | TRBV19 | TGTGCCAGTAGTTCCCGGACAGGTGGACAGCCCCAGCATTTT | CASSSRTGGQPQHF
TRBD2 | TRBJ2-7 | few | TRBV4-1 | TGCGCCAGCAGCCAAGATTTGGCTAGCGGGAGACCAACTTCCTACGAGCAGTACTTC | CASSQDLASGRPTSYEQYF